The 14 T cell receptor beta chains below all came from one sample that was sequenced in a study of T cell repertoires in cytomegalovirus infection. TCRdb re-derived calls from the reads in MiXCR, one entry per CDR3 protein. The sample includes more than 140,000 distinct CDR3 sequences, under 8.5% of them seen just once. The sequencing input was PBMCs. The receptors shown here come from a human donor in good health (CMV status not recorded). Some clones in this sample may be carry-over from other donors' samples.

This clonotype was counted ten times or more. The rearrangement uses TRBV7-2 and TRBJ2-5, with 8 bases aligning to TRBD1. This CDR3 comprises 16 residues. Germline CDR1 SGHTA, CDR2 FQGNSA. J gave up 5 bases and V 4 bases, and 12 bases lay outside the gene matches. This chain's CDR3 is CASSSQGASSVETQYF. The CDR3 nucleotides read TGTGCCAGCAGCTCTCAGGGGGCATCGAGCGTGGAGACCCAGTACTTC. The whole variable domain, filled in from reference TRBV7-2 and TRBJ2-5, reads GAGVSQSPSNKVTEKGKDVELRCDPISGHTALYWYRQSLGQGLEFLIYFQGNSAPDKSGLPSDRFSAERTGGSVSTLTIQRTQQEDSAVYLCASSSQGASSVETQYFGPGTRLLVL.

This clonotype was found many times. This chain connects TRBV6-6 to TRBJ1-1; 10 bases match TRBD1. Germline lookup yields CDR1 MNHNY and CDR2 SVGAGI (reference sequence). Trimming cost V 4 bases and J 0 bases; bases outside gene matches: 11. The CDR3 covers 18 residues. The DNA of the CDR3 is TGTGCCAGCAGTTTACGCCGGGACAGGGGCGTGATGAACACTGAAGCTTTCTTT. Its translation: CASSLRRDRGVMNTEAFF.

This clonotype was observed a few times. The genes are TRBV2 and TRBJ2-1, with 12 bases identical to TRBD2. The ends lost 8 bases at V and 6 bases at J; junction bases unmatched: 5. The germline V gene has CDR1 SNHLY and CDR2 FYNNEI. This CDR3 is built from 14 residues. The CDR3 reads CASPSGGAGNEQFF. As DNA, the CDR3 is TGTGCCAGCCCTAGCGGGGGGGCCGGCAATGAGCAGTTCTTC.

In this sample, this clonotype turned up many times. The rearrangement joins TRBV12-3 or TRBV12-4 to TRBJ1-6; no reliable D call. V was cut by 5 bases and J by 10 bases, with 15 bases left in between. This CDR3 is built from 14 residues. CDR3 region: CASSPTVPGSPLHF. Here the CDR3 DNA reads TGTGCCAGCAGTCCCACGGTACCTGGGTCACCCCTCCACTTT.

Only a few counts were recorded for this clonotype. The V and J genes are TRBV19 and TRBJ2-1; 7 bases line up with TRBD1. J was trimmed by 7 bases and V by 6 bases; bases with no gene match: 9. This CDR3 is 14 amino acids long. Germline CDR1 reads LNHDA; CDR2 reads SQIVND (reference sequence). DNA for the CDR3: TGTGCCAGTAGAGTGGTAGGGGGCAAGAATGAGCAGTTCTTC. Encoded protein: CASRVVGGKNEQFF.

In this sample, this clonotype turned up a few times. The chain couples TRBV18 to TRBJ2-7; D remains ambiguous. The CDR3 totals 13 residues. Trimming pared 1 base from V and 0 bases from J, leaving 4 bases between. From germline, CDR1 is KGHSH and CDR2 LQKENI. This chain's CDR3 is CASSPQNSYEQYF. As DNA, the CDR3 is TGTGCCAGCTCACCACAGAACTCCTACGAGCAGTACTTC. The full variable domain, rest sourced from reference TRBV18 and TRBJ2-7, is NAGVMQNPRHLVRRRGQEARLRCSPMKGHSHVYWYRQLPEEGLKFMVYLQKENIIDESGMPKERFSAEFPKEGPSILRIQQVVRGDSAAYFCASSPQNSYEQYFGPGTRLTVT.

This clonotype was detected many times. The rearrangement links TRBV11-2 to TRBJ2-3; D could derive from TRBD1 or TRBD2 (6 bases each). CDR3 length: 15 amino acids. Germline CDR1 SGHAT, CDR2 FQNNGV. Deletions cut 1 base from V and 6 bases from J, with 14 bases between. The CDR3 DNA is TGTGCCAGCAGCTTAGGGGGGGCAGGCTGGGATACGCAGTATTTT. Protein: CASSLGGAGWDTQYF.

This clonotype was detected ten times or more. The chain has TRBV2 and TRBJ2-7, with 7 bases lining up with TRBD1. V dropped 2 bases and J dropped 2; count of bases not matched to a gene: 3. CDR3 length: 14 residues. From germline, CDR1 is SNHLY and CDR2 FYNNEI. The CDR3 protein is CASSETRGTYEQYF. CDR3 nucleotide sequence: TGTGCCAGCAGTGAAACCAGGGGGACCTACGAGCAGTACTTC.

As to this clonotype: This could be a read error, since a much larger clone is one nucleotide away. Here the CDR3 omits its conserved ending phenylalanine or tryptophan, so a read error is the likely source. V gene TRBV19 combines with J gene TRBJ2-5, with D possibly TRBD1 on 5 matching bases. CDR1 is LNHDA and CDR2 is SQIVND in the germline V gene (reference sequence). V was clipped by 3 bases and J by 1 base, with 6 bases between them. The CDR3 is 13 residues long. The CDR3 DNA is TGTGCCAGTAGTATGGGGCTCCAAGAGACCCAGTACCTC. Translating it yields CASSMGLQETQYL.

Ten or more counts support this clonotype. J is TRBJ1-1 and V is TRBV28, with 8 bases lining up with TRBD1. In germline, CDR1 is MDHEN, CDR2 SYDVKM. The V and J ends lost 4 bases and 2 bases, in that order; junction bases with no gene match: 6. This CDR3 contains 15 residues. CDR3 DNA sequence: TGTGCCAGCAGTTCCCGACAGGGGACAAACACTGAAGCTTTCTTT. As protein: CASSSRQGTNTEAFF.

This clonotype was found many times. The chain links TRBV7-2 to TRBJ1-2; D is undetermined. V lost 5 bases to trimming and J lost 4 bases, with 17 bases between them. Looked up from germline, CDR1 is SGHTA and CDR2 is FQGNSA. The CDR3 consists of 15 residues. The CDR3 nucleotides read TGTGCCAGCAGCCCCGAGGGCACCGGTAGCTATGGCTACACCTTC. This encodes CASSPEGTGSYGYTF.

This clonotype was detected many times. The chain carries TRBV12-3 or TRBV12-4 and TRBJ1-1; 7 nucleotides align to TRBD1. This CDR3 spans 12 amino acids. J was trimmed by 4 bases and V by 6 bases; bases with no gene match: 2. The CDR3 region has the DNA TGTGCCAGCAGACAGGGGATCACTGAAGCTTTCTTT. It encodes CASRQGITEAFF.

This clonotype was counted ten times or more. This chain joins TRBV15 and TRBJ2-1; 14 bases map to TRBD2. Trimming at V came to 3 bases and at J to 4 bases, leaving 5 bases not matched to a gene. The CDR3 has 17 residues. Germline V gene lookup returns CDR1 LNHNV and CDR2 YYDKDF (reference sequence). The DNA for the CDR3 is TGTGCCACCAGCAGGGATGGACTAGCGGGGGGTTACAATGAGCAGTTCTTC. Its translation: CATSRDGLAGGYNEQFF.

This clonotype was recorded at least ten times. The chain joins TRBV7-2 to TRBJ2-5, with TRBD2 matching over 10 bases. Per germline, CDR1 SGHTA and CDR2 FQGNSA. Trimming removed 0 bases from V and 4 bases from J; junction bases left unmatched: 8. The CDR3 is made up of 17 amino acids. Here the CDR3 DNA reads TGTGCCAGCAGCTTAGCGCGGAGCGGGGGGGCCAGAGAGACCCAGTACTTC. Its translation is CASSLARSGGARETQYF.